The sample holds many counts of the clone carrying this T cell receptor beta chain. Antigen unknown. 5'RACE with 10-nucleotide random UMIs generated the cDNA. TCRdb processed the 5' RACE reads anew with MiXCR; each CDR3 protein has one entry. Seen here are roughly 40,000 distinct CDR3 sequences, about 2.3% observed once, and the top ten hold less than 3%. 2 million unsorted PBMCs were stored in RNAlater at -80 °C before RNA extraction. The data are from a study of neurological immune-mediated disorders. Findings and limits, study-wide: HTLV-1-associated myelopathy displayed the greatest TCR clonal expansion, and multiple sclerosis exhibited the smallest, lower than that of healthy controls.

The sequenced sample was PBMCs. This receptor was identified in a man aged 45-65 years with multiple sclerosis.

The CDR3 reads CSARTQADTEAFF. The CDR3, as DNA: TGCAGTGCTAGAACACAGGCGGACACTGAAGCTTTCTTT. The V and J genes are TRBV20-1 and TRBJ1-1, with a tentative D call TRBD1 (5 bases). This CDR3 contains 13 residues. Trimming removed 2 bases at V and 3 bases at J, with 10 bases between. Per germline, CDR1 DFQATT and CDR2 SNEGSKA (reference sequence).